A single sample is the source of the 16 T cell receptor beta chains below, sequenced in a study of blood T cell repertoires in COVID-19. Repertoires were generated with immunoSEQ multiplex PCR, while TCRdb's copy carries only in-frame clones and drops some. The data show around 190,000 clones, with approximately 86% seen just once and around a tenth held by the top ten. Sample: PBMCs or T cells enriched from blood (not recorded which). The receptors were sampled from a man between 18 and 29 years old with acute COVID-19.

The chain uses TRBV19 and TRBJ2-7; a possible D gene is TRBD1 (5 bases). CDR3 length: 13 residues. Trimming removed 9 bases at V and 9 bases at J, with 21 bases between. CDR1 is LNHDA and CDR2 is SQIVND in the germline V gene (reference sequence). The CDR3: CASRVRGNQVQYF. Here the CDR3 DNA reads TGTGCCAGCAGAGTAAGGGGCAATCAGGTGCAGTACTTC.

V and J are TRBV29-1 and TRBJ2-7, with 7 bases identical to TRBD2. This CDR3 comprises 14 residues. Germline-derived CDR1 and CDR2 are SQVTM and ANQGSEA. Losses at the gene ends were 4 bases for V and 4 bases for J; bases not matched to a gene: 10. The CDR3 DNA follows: TGCAGCGTTGTAGGGGACTACGCTCCATACGAGCAGTACTTC. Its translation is CSVVGDYAPYEQYF.

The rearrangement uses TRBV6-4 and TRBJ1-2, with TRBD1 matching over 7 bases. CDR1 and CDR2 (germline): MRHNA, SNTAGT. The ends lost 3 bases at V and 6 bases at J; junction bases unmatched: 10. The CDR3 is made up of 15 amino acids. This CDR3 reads CASSEDPGQNNGYTF. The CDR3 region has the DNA TGTGCCAGCAGTGAGGACCCGGGACAGAACAATGGCTACACCTTC.

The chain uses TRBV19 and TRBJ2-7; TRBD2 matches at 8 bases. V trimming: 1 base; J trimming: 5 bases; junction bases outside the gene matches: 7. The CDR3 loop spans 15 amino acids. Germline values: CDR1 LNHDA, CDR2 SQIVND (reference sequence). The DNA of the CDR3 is TGTGCCAGTAGTATAGTTGGCGGGAGGAGCGACGAGCAGTACTTC. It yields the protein CASSIVGGRSDEQYF.

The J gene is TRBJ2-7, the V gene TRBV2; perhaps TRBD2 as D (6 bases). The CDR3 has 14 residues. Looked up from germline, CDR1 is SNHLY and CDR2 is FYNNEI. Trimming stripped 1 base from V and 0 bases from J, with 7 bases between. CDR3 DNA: TGTGCCAGCAGTGAAGACGGGAGCTCCTACGAGCAGTACTTC. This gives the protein CASSEDGSSYEQYF.

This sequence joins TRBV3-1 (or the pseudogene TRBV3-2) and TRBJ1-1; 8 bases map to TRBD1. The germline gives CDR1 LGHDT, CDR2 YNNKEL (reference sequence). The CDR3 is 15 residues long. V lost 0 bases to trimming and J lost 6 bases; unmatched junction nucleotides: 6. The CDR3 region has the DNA TGTGCCAGCAGCCAAGATTCGGGACAGGCCTCTGAAGCTTTCTTT. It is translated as CASSQDSGQASEAFF.

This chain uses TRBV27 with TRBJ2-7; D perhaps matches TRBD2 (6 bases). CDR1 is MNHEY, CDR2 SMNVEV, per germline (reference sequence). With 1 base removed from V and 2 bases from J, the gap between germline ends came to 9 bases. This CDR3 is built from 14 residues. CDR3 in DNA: TGTGCCAGCAGTTTATTTTCGGGGGCCTACGAGCAGTACTTC. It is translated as CASSLFSGAYEQYF.

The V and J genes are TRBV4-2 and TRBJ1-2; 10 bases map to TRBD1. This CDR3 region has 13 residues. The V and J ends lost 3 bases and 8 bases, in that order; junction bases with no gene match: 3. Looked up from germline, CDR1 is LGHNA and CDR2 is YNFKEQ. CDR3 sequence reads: CASSQGTGDGYTF. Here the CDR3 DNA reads TGTGCCAGCAGCCAGGGGACAGGGGACGGCTACACCTTC.

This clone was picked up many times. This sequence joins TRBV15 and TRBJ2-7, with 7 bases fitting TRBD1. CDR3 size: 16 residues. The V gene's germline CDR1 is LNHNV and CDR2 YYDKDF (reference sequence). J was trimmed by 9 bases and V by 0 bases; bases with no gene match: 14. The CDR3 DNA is TGTGCCACCAGCAGAGATCGCCTGACAGGGATGGATGCGCAGTACTTC. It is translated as CATSRDRLTGMDAQYF.

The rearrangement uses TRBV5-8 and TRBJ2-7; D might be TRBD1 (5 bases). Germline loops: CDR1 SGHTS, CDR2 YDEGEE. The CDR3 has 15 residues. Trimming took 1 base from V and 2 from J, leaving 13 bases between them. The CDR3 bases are TGTGCCAGCAGCTTGCAATCCAGGGTCACCTACGAGCAGTACTTC. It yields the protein CASSLQSRVTYEQYF.

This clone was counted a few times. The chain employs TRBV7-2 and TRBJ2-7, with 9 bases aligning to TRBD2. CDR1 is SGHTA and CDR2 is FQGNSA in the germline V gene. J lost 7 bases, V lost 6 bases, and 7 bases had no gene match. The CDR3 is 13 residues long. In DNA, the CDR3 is TGTGCCAGCAGGGCCGGGACTAGCAATGAGCAGTACTTC. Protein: CASRAGTSNEQYF.

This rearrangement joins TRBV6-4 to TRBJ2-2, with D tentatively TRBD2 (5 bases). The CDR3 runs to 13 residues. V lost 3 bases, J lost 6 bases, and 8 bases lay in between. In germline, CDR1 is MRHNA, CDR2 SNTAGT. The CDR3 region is CASSERSAGELFF. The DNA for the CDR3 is TGTGCCAGCAGTGAACGTAGCGCCGGGGAGCTGTTTTTT.

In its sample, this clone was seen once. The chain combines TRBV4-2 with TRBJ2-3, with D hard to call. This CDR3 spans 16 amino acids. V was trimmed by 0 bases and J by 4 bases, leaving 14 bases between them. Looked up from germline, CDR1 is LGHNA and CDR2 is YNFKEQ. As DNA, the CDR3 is TGTGCCAGCAGCCAAGATGTTCTAGGCTTGGCAGATACGCAGTATTTT. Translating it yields CASSQDVLGLADTQYF.

This CDR3 is CASSPEEGPREQFF. The CDR3 bases are TGTGCCAGCTCACCAGAAGAGGGTCCCAGGGAGCAGTTCTTC. The gene calls are TRBV18 and TRBJ2-1; D possibly corresponds to TRBD2 (5 bases). Germline V gives CDR1 KGHSH, CDR2 LQKENI. V was clipped by 2 bases and J by 10 bases, with 15 bases between them. The CDR3 runs to 14 residues.

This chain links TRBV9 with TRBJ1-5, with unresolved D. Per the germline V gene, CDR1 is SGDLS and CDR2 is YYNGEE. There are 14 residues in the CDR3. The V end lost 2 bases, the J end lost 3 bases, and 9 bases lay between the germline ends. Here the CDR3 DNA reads TGTGCCAGCAGCGTTGGAGGGTACAATCAGCCCCAGCATTTT. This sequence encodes CASSVGGYNQPQHF. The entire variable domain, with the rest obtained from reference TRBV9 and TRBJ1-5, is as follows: DSGVTQTPKHLITATGQRVTLRCSPRSGDLSVYWYQQSLDQGLQFLIQYYNGEERAKGNILERFSAQQFPDLHSELNLSSLELGDSALYFCASSVGGYNQPQHFGDGTRLSIL.

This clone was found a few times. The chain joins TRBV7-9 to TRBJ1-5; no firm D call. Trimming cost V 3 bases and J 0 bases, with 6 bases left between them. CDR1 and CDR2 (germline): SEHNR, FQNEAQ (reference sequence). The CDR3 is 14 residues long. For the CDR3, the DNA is TGTGCCAGCAGCTTGTCAGATAGCAATCAGCCCCAGCATTTT. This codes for CASSLSDSNQPQHF.